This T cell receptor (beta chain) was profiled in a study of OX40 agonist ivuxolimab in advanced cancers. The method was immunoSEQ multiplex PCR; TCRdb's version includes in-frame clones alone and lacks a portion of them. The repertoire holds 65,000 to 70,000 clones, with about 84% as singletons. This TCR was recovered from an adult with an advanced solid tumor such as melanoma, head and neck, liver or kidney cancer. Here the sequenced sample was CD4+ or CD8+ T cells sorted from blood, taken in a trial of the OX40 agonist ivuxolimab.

The CDR3 sequence is CASSQTVNQPQHF. The CDR3 coding sequence is TGTGCCAGCTCACAGACAGTCAATCAGCCCCAGCATTTT. V is TRBV18 and J is TRBJ1-5; a weak D match, TRBD1 (5 bases). The CDR3 length is 13 residues. Germline CDR1 reads KGHSH; CDR2 reads LQKENI. The V and J ends lost 4 bases and 3 bases respectively, with 7 bases between them.